The entry below gives a single T cell receptor (beta chain) sequence along with its context. The sample belongs to a study of blood T cell repertoires in COVID-19. Study context: Nucleic acid was either cDNA or gDNA, and it came from T cells, B-cell-depleted T cells, or PBMCs.

This CDR3 is 15 amino acids long. How the authors handled the data: Estimation of nucleated cell counts relied on the amplification of reference gene primers. Produced via immunoSEQ multiplex PCR; TCRdb's table is partial and in-frame only. That table furnishes V, J and clone size, whereas the DNA furnished D and trimming. This table holds 400,000 or so clones, roughly 90% found once. Enrolled during active infection, Seattle patients were then followed longitudinally. The sequenced material came from peripheral blood. V gene TRBV12-2 combines with J gene TRBJ1-2; TRBD1, the table's D call, was not compared with the DNA. TRBV12-2 is reported as a pseudogene. This TCR was recovered from a man aged 18 to 30 with COVID-19, enrolled during active disease. CDR3 amino acids: CASRLRTGLGEGYTF. CDR3 DNA: TGTGCAAGTCGACTCCGTACAGGGTTGGGTGAGGGCTACACCTTC.